This T cell receptor (beta chain) is from a study of T cell responses to AZD1222 COVID-19 vaccine. Whole-study findings and limits: The sample set comprised mostly white British donors with more females, and clonal diversity was possibly underestimated. Nearly half of spike-specific TCRs reportedly go after variant regions that carry no mutations. There were repertoire samples only from the period after the peak T cell response.

Germline loops: CDR1 LGHNA, CDR2 YSLEER. The ends were cut back, 1 base at V and 11 bases at J, with 17 bases in the middle. The CDR3 totals 14 residues. Sequencing used immunoSEQ multiplex PCR; TCRdb keeps in-frame clones, though not all of them. The table lists 85,000 to 120,000 clones, about 92% of them singletons. In the case of this clone: The antigen remains undetermined.

The genes are TRBV4-3 and TRBJ1-2; a possible D gene is TRBD1 (5 bases). This receptor was identified in an adult who received the AZD1222 COVID-19 vaccine. Sequenced here: peripheral blood, sampled 28 days after the second AZD1222 dose. This CDR3 reads CASSQVGAATLYTF. CDR3 bases: TGCGCCAGCAGCCAAGTCGGGGCGGCTACTCTTTACACCTTC.